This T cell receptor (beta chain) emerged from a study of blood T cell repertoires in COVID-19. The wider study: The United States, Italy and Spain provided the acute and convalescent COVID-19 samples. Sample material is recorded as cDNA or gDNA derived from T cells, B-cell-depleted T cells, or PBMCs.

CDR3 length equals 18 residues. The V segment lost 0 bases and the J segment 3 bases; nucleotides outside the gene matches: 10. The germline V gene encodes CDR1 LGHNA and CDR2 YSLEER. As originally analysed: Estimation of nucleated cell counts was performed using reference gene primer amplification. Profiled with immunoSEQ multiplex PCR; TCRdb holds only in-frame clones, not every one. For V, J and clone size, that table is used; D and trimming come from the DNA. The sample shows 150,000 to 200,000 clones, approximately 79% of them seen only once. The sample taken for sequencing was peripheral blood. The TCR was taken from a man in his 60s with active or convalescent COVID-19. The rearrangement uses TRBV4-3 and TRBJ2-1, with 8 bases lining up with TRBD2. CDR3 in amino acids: CASSQEPPQRGYYNEQFF. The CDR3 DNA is TGCGCCAGCAGCCAAGAGCCCCCCCAGCGGGGGTACTACAATGAGCAGTTCTTC.